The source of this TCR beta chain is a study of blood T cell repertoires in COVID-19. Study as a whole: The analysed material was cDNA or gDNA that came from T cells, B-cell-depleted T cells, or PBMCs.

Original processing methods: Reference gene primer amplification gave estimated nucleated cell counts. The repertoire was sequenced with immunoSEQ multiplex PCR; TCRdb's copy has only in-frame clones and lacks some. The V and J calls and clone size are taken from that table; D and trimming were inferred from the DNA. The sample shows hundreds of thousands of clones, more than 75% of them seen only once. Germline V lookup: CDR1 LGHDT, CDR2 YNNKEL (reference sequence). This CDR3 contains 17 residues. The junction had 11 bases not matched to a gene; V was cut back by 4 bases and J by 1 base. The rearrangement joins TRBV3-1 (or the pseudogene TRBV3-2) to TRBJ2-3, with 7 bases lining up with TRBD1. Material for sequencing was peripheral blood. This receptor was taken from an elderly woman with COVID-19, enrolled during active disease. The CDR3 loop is CASSRLKQGQRTDTQYF. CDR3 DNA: TGTGCCAGCAGCCGGCTTAAACAGGGGCAACGCACAGATACGCAGTATTTT.